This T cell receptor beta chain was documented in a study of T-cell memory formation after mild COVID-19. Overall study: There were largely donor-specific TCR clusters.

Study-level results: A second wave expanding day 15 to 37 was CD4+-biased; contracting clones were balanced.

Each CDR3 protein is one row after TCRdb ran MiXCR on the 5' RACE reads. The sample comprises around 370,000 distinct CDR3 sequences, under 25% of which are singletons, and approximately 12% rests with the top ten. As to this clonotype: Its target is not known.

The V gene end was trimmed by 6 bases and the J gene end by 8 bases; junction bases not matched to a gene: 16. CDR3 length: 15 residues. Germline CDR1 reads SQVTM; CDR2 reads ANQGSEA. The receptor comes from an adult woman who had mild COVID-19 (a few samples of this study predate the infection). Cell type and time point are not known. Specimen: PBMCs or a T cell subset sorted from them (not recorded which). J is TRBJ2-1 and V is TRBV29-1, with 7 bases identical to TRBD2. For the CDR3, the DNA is TGCAGCGTGTTGGGGGGGGGGTCGGCGGCCGATGAGCAGTTCTTC. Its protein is CSVLGGGSAADEQFF.